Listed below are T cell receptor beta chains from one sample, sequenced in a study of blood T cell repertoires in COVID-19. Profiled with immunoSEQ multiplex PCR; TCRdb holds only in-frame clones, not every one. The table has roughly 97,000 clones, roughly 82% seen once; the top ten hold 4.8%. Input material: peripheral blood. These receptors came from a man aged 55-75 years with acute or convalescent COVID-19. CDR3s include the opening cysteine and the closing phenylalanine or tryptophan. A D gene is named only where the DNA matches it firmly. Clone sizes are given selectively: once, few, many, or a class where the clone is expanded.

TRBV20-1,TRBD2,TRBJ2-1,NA,CSASPGTINEQFF,TGCAGTGCTAGTCCCGGGACTATCAATGAGCAGTTCTTC
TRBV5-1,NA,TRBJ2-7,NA,CASRGTWEQYF,TGCGCCAGCAGAGGGACTTGGGAGCAGTACTTC
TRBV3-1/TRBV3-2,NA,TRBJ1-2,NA,CASSQEGQGNTF,TGTGCCAGCAGCCAAGAGGGCCAGGGGAACACCTTC
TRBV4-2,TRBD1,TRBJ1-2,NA,CASSQDGFGTGQGYTF,TGTGCCAGCAGCCAAGATGGGTTTGGGACAGGGCAGGGCTACACCTTC
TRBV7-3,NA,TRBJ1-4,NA,CASSSLGRGEKLFF,TGTGCCAGCAGCTCACTAGGACGCGGGGAAAAACTGTTTTTT
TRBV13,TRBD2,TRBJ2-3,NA,CASSLGASGGATDTQYF,TGTGCCAGCAGCTTAGGGGCTAGCGGGGGGGCTACAGATACGCAGTATTTT
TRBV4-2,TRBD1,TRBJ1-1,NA,CASSQATGLNTEAFF,TGTGCCAGCAGCCAAGCGACAGGGTTGAACACTGAAGCTTTCTTT
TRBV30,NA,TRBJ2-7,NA,CAWSPGAPYEQYF,TGTGCCTGGAGCCCTGGGGCTCCCTACGAGCAGTACTTC
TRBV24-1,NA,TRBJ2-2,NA,CATSDSQLPTGELFF,TGTGCCACCAGTGATTCACAGTTGCCCACCGGGGAGCTGTTTTTT
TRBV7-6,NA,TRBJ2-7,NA,CASSFFNRGGEQYF,TGTGCCAGCAGCTTCTTCAACAGGGGAGGCGAGCAGTACTTC
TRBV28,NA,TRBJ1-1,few,CASLAGTPNTEAFF,TGTGCCAGCCTTGCCGGGACACCGAACACTGAAGCTTTCTTT
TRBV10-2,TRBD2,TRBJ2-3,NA,CASRGTSRGKDTQYF,TGCGCCAGCAGGGGGACTAGCCGAGGGAAGGATACGCAGTATTTT
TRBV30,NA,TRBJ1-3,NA,CAWSVGGSGNTIYF,TGTGCCTGGAGTGTCGGAGGCTCTGGAAACACCATATATTTT
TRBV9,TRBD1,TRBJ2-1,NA,CASSETGGMINEQFF,TGTGCCAGCAGCGAAACAGGGGGCATGATCAATGAGCAGTTCTTC
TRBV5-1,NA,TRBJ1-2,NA,CASSYDTYGYTF,TGCGCCAGCAGCTATGACACTTATGGCTACACCTTC
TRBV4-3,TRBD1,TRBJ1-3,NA,CASSRGGTGNSGNTIYF,TGCGCCAGCAGCCGAGGAGGGACAGGAAACTCTGGAAACACCATATATTTT
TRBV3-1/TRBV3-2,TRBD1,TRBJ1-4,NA,CASSISGQGPEKLFF,TGTGCCAGCAGCATAAGCGGACAGGGGCCTGAAAAACTGTTTTTT
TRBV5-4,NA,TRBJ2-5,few,CASSELGSRTQYF,TGTGCCAGCAGCGAGCTAGGTTCGCGGACCCAGTACTTC
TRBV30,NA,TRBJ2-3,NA,CAWSDSTDTQYF,TGTGCCTGGAGTGACTCCACAGATACGCAGTATTTT
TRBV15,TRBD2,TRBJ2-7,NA,CATSRGSFAEAGVSYEQYF,TGTGCCACCAGCAGAGGAAGTTTCGCGGAAGCGGGAGTTAGCTACGAGCAGTACTTC
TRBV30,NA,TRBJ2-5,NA,CAWSVLNWRNGGPEETQYF,TGTGCCTGGAGTGTACTAAATTGGAGGAACGGGGGGCCAGAAGAGACCCAGTACTTC
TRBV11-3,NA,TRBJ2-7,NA,CASSSLAGGRYYEQYF,TGTGCCAGCAGCTCATTGGCCGGGGGACGGTACTACGAGCAGTACTTC
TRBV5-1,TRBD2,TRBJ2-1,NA,CASSLLTLAGVGSYNEQFF,TGCGCCAGCAGCTTGCTGACCTTAGCGGGAGTGGGGTCCTACAATGAGCAGTTCTTC
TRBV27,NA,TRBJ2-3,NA,CASSFAPGRGDTDTQYF,TGTGCCAGCAGTTTCGCGCCAGGTCGCGGGGACACAGATACGCAGTATTTT
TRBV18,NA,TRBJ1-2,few,CASSPPGDGWGYTF,TGTGCCAGCTCACCGCCGGGAGACGGATGGGGCTACACCTTC
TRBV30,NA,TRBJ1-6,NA,CAWSDRYNSPLHF,TGTGCCTGGAGTGACAGGTATAATTCACCCCTCCACTTT
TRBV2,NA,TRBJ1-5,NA,CASRSSQPQHF,TGTGCCAGCCGTTCCAGTCAGCCCCAGCATTTT
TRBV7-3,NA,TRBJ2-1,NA,CASSRQGAGVYNEQFF,TGTGCCAGCAGCCGACAGGGAGCGGGAGTCTACAATGAGCAGTTCTTC
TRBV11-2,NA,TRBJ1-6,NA,CASSLSSYNSPLHF,TGTGCCAGCAGCCTGAGCTCCTATAATTCACCCCTCCACTTT
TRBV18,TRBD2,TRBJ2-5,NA,CASSLTGTSGQETQYF,TGTGCCAGCTCCCTTACCGGGACTAGCGGCCAAGAGACCCAGTACTTC
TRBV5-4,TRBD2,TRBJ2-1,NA,CASSPRTSGTNEQFF,TGTGCCAGCAGCCCGCGGACTAGCGGGACCAATGAGCAGTTCTTC
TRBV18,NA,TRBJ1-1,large,CASSPPYSMNTEAFF,TGTGCCAGCTCACCACCGTATAGCATGAACACTGAAGCTTTCTTT
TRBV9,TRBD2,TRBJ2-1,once,CASSQTSGPYNEQFF,TGTGCCAGCAGCCAGACTAGCGGGCCCTACAATGAGCAGTTCTTC
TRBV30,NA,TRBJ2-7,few,CAWNQGLEYEQYF,TGTGCCTGGAACCAGGGGTTGGAGTACGAGCAGTACTTC
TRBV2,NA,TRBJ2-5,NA,CASSGLEGETQYF,TGTGCCAGCAGTGGACTAGAGGGAGAGACCCAGTACTTC
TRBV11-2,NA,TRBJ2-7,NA,CASSLVLQEGEQYF,TGTGCCAGCAGCTTAGTCTTACAGGAAGGCGAGCAGTACTTC
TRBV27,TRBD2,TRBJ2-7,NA,CASSPMGGGSHEQYF,TGTGCCAGCAGTCCCATGGGGGGGGGTAGCCACGAGCAGTACTTC
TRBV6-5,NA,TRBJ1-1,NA,CASSWADGRAGEAFF,TGTGCCAGCAGTTGGGCCGACGGTCGTGCCGGTGAAGCTTTCTTT
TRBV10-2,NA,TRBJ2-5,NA,CASSEAVQETQYF,TGCGCCAGCAGTGAGGCGGTGCAAGAGACCCAGTACTTC
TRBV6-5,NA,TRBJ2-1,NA,CASSFQGSYNEQFF,TGTGCCAGCAGTTTCCAGGGGTCCTACAATGAGCAGTTCTTC
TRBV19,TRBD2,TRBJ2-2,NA,CASISSGRAAGELFF,TGTGCCAGTATCTCTAGCGGGAGGGCGGCCGGGGAGCTGTTTTTT
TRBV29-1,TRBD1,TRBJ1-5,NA,CSVVPVGTGEGQPQHF,TGCAGCGTTGTGCCGGTAGGGACAGGGGAAGGGCAGCCCCAGCATTTT
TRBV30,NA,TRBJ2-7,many,CAGLRSSSYEQYF,TGTGCCGGTCTTCGCTCTAGCTCCTACGAGCAGTACTTC
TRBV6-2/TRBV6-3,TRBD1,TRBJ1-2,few,CASSYGRGLANYGYTF,TGTGCCAGCAGTTACGGCAGGGGGCTGGCTAACTATGGCTACACCTTC
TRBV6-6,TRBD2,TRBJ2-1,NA,CASSYPGGAGNEQFF,TGTGCCAGCAGTTACCCCGGGGGGGCCGGGAATGAGCAGTTCTTC
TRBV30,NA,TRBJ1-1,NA,CAWKEGTPEAFF,TGTGCCTGGAAGGAGGGTACCCCTGAAGCTTTCTTT